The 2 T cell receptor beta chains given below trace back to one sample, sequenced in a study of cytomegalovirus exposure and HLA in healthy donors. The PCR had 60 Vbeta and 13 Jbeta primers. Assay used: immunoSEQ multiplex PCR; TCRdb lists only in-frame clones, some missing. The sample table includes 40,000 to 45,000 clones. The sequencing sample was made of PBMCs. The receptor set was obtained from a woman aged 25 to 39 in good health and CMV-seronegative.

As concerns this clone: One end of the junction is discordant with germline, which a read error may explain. The CDR3 nucleotides are TGCGCCAGCAGCTCAGGGGTTTATGCCCTAAACTTC. Translated: CASSSGVYALNF. The chain recombines TRBV5-1 with TRBJ2-7; perhaps TRBD1 as D (6 bases). The CDR3 runs to 12 residues. Germline CDR1 and CDR2: SGHRS and YFSETQ.

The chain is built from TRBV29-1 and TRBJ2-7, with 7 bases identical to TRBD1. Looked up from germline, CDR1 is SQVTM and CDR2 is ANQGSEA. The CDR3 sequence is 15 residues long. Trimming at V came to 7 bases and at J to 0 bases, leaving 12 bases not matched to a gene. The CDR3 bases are TGCAGCGCAACCAGACCGACAGGGAGCTCCTACGAGCAGTACTTC. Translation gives CSATRPTGSSYEQYF.